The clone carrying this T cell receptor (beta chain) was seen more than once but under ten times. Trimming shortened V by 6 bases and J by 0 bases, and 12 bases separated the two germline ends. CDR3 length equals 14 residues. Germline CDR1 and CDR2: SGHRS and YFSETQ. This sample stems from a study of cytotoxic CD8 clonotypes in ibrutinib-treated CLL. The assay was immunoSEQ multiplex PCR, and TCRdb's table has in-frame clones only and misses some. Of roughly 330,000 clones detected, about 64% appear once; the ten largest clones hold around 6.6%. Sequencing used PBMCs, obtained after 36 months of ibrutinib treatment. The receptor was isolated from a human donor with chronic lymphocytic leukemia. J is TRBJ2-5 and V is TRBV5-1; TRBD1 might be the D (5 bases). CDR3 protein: CASNHDSNQETQYF. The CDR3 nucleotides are TGCGCCAGCAATCATGACAGCAACCAAGAGACCCAGTACTTC.